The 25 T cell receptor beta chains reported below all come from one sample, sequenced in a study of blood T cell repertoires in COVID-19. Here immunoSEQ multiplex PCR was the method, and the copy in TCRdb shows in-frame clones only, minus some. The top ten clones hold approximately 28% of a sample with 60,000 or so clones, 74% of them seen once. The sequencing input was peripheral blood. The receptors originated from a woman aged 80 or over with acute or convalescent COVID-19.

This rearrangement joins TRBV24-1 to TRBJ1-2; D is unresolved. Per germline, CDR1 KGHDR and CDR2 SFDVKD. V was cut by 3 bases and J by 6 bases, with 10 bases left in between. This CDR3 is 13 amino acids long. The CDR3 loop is CATSDPGRNGYTF. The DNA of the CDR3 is TGTGCCACCAGTGATCCCGGGAGGAATGGCTACACCTTC.

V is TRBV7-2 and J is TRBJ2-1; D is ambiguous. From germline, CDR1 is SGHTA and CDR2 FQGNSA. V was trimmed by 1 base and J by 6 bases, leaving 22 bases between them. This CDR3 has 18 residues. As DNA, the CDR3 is TGTGCCAGCAGCTTAGAGTGGCGGAAGGTCGCTTCGCGCAATGAGCAGTTCTTC. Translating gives CASSLEWRKVASRNEQFF.

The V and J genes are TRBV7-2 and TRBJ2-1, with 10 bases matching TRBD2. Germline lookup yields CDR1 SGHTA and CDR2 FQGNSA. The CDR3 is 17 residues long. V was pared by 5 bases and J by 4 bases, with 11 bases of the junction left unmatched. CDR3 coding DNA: TGTGCCAGCAGCGCCCCACGAAAACTAGCGGGGTACAATGAGCAGTTCTTC. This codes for CASSAPRKLAGYNEQFF.

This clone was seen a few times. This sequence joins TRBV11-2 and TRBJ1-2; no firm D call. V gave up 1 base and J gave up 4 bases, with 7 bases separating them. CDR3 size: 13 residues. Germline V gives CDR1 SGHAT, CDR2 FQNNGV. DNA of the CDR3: TGTGCCAGCAGCTTAGGAGGAGTCTATGGCTACACCTTC. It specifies CASSLGGVYGYTF.

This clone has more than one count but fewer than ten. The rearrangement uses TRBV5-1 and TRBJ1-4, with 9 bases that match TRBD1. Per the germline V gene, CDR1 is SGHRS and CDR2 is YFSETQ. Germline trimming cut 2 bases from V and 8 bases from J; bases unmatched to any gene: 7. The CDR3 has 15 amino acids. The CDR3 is CASSLQQGAGEKLFF. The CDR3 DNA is TGCGCCAGCAGCTTACAACAGGGGGCTGGGGAAAAACTGTTTTTT.

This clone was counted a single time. The CDR3 loop is CASSLWGTGTTEQYF. The CDR3 DNA is TGTGCCAGCAGTTTATGGGGGACAGGTACAACCGAGCAGTACTTC. The chain uses TRBV28 and TRBJ2-7; 8 nucleotides align to TRBD1. Germline-derived CDR1 and CDR2 are MDHEN and SYDVKM. This CDR3 comprises 15 residues. V was pared by 0 bases and J by 6 bases, with 7 bases of the junction left unmatched.

The CDR3 bases are TGCGCCAGCAGCTTGGCCTACAACCGGGACAGGGATCCCGGGAGAGTATACAATGAGCAGTTCTTC. It codes for CASSLAYNRDRDPGRVYNEQFF. This chain links TRBV5-1 with TRBJ2-1; 9 nucleotides align to TRBD1. After removal of 0 bases from V and 4 bases from J, the junction contained 23 bases not matched to a gene. The CDR3 has 22 residues. Germline V CDR1 and CDR2: SGHRS, YFSETQ.

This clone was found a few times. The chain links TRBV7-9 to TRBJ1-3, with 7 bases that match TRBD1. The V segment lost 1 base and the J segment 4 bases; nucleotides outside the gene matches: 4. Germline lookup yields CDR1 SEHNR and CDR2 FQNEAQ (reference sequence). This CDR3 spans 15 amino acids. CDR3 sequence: CASSLEGQTGNTIYF. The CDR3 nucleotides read TGTGCCAGCAGCTTAGAGGGACAGACGGGAAACACCATATATTTT.

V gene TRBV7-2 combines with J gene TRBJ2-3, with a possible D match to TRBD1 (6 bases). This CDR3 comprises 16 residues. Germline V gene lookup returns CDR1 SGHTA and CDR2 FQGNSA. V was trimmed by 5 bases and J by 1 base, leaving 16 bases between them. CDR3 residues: CASSARGGSGTDTQYF. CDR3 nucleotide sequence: TGTGCCAGCAGCGCACGTGGGGGCTCGGGCACAGATACGCAGTATTTT.

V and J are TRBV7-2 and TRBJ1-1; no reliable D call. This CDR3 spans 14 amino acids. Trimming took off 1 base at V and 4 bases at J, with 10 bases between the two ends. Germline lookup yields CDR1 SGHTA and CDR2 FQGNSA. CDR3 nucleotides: TGTGCCAGCAGCTTAGTGGGAGGGTCCACTGAAGCTTTCTTT. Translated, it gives CASSLVGGSTEAFF.

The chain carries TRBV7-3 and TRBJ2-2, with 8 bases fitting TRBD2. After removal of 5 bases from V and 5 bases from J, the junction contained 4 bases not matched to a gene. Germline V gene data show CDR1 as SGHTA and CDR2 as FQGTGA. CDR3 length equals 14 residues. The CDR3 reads CASSPRLATGELFF. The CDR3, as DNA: TGTGCCAGCAGCCCCCGACTAGCGACCGGGGAGCTGTTTTTT.

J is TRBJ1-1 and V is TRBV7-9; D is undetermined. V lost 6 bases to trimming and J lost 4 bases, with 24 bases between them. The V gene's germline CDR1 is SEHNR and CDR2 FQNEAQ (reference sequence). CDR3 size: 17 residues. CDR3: CASSRGLSLTVSTEAFF. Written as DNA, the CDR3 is TGTGCCAGCAGTCGTGGACTGTCCCTGACTGTAAGCACTGAAGCTTTCTTT.

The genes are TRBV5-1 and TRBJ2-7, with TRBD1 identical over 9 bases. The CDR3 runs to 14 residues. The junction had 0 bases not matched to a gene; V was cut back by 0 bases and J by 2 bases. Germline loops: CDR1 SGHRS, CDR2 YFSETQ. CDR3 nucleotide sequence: TGCGCCAGCAGCTTGGACAGGGGGCCCTACGAGCAGTACTTC. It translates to CASSLDRGPYEQYF.

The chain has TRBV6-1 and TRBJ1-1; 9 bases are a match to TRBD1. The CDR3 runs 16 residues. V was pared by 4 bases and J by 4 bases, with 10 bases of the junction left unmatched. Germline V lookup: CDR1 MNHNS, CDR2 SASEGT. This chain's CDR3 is CASSVRQGGKGTEAFF. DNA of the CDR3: TGTGCCAGCAGTGTGAGACAGGGGGGAAAGGGCACTGAAGCTTTCTTT.

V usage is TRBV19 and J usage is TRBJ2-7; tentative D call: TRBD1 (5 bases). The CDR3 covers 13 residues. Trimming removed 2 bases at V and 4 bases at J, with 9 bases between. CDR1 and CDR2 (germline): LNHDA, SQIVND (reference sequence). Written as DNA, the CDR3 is TGTGCCAGTAGTATATCTCGACAGTACGAGCAGTACTTC. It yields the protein CASSISRQYEQYF.

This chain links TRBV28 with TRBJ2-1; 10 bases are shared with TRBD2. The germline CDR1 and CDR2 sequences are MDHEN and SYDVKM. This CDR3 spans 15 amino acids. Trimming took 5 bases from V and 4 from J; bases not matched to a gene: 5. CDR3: CASSPLAGRYNEQFF. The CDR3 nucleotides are TGTGCCAGCAGTCCACTAGCGGGGAGATACAATGAGCAGTTCTTC. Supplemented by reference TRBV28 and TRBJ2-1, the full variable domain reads DVKVTQSSRYLVKRTGEKVFLECVQDMDHENMFWYRQDPGLGLRLIYFSYDVKMKEKGDIPEGYSVSREKKERFSLILESASTNQTSMYLCASSPLAGRYNEQFFGPGTRLTVL.

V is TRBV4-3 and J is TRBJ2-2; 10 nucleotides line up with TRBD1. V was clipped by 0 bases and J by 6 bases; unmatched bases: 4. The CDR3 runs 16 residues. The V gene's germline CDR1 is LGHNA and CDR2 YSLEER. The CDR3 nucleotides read TGCGCCAGCAGCCAAGACGGGACAGGGGTTGCCGGGGAGCTGTTTTTT. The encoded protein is CASSQDGTGVAGELFF.

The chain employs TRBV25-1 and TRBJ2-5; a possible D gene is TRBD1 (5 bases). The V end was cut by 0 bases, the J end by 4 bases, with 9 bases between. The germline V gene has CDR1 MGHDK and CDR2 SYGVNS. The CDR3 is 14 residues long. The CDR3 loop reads CASSEYNRPETQYF. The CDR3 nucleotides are TGTGCCAGCAGTGAATATAACAGGCCAGAGACCCAGTACTTC. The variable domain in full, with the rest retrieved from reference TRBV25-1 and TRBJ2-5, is EADIYQTPRYLVIGTGKKITLECSQTMGHDKMYWYQQDPGMELHLIHYSYGVNSTEKGDLSSESTVSRIRTEHFPLTLESARPSHTSQYLCASSEYNRPETQYFGPGTRLLVL.

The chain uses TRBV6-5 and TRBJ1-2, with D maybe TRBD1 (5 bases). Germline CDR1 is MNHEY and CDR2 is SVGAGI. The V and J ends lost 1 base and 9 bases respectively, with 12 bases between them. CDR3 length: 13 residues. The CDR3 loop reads CASSYFQGHSYTF. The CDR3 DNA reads TGTGCCAGCAGTTACTTTCAGGGTCACAGCTACACCTTC.

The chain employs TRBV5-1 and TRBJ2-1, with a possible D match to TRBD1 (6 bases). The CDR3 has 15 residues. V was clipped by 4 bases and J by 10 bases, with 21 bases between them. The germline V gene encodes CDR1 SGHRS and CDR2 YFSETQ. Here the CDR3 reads CASSPVQLGGSEQFF. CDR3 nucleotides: TGCGCCAGCAGCCCAGTTCAGTTAGGGGGTTCGGAGCAGTTCTTC.

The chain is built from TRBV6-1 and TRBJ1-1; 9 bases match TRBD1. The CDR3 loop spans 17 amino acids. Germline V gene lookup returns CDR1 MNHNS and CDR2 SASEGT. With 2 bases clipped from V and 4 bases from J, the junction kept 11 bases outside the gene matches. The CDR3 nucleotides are TGTGCCAGCAGTGAACGGGACAGGGCTTCGCTAAGCACTGAAGCTTTCTTT. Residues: CASSERDRASLSTEAFF.

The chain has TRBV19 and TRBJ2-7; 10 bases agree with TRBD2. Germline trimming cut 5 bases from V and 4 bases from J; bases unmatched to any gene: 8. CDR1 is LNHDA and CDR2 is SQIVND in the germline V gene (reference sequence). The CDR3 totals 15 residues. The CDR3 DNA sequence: TGTGCCAGTAGTGCCCCTAGCGGGAGTATTTACGAGCAGTACTTC. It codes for CASSAPSGSIYEQYF.

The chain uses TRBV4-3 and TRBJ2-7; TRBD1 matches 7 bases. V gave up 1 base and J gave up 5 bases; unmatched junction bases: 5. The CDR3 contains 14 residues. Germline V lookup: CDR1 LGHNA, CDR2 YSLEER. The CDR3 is CASSQGQGIHEQYF. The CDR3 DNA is TGCGCCAGCAGCCAAGGACAGGGCATACACGAGCAGTACTTC.

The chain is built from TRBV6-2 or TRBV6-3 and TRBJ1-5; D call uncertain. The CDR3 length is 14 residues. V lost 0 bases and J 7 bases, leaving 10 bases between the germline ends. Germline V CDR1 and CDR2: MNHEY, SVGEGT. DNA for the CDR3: TGTGCCAGCAGTTACTCGAGAGGGAACCAGCCCCAGCATTTT. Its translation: CASSYSRGNQPQHF.

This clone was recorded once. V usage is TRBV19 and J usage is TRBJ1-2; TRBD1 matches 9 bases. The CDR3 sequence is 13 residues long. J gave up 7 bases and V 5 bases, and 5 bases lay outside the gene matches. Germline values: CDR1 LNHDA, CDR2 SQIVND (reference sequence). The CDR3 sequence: CASSPRQGVGYTF. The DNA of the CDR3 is TGTGCCAGTAGTCCAAGACAGGGGGTTGGCTACACCTTC.